This is a list of T cell receptor beta chains from one sample in a study of CD8 T cells in Susac syndrome. A single record per CDR3 protein comes from TCRdb applying MiXCR to the immunoSEQ multiplex PCR reads. The sample contains about 52,000 distinct CDR3 sequences, 93% of which appear only once. The sample consisted of CD8+ T cells from PBMCs. Receptors originate from a human donor with multiple sclerosis. Each CDR3 is given with its conserved first and last residue. The D gene is left open where the match is weak. Clone size is given for some rows only: seen once, a few or many times, or a class if the clone is expanded.

clone_size: .
j_call: TRBJ1-1
v_call: TRBV19
d_call: .
cdr3_aa: CASSIALNTEAFF

clone_size: .
j_call: TRBJ2-7
v_call: TRBV20-1
d_call: .
cdr3_aa: CSARNRRSYEQYF

clone_size: .
j_call: TRBJ2-1
v_call: TRBV7-9
d_call: TRBD1
cdr3_aa: CASSSQGAIGDEQFF

clone_size: once
j_call: TRBJ2-7
v_call: TRBV7-9
d_call: .
cdr3_aa: CASSSKTGYYEQYF

clone_size: once
j_call: TRBJ2-7
v_call: TRBV29-1
d_call: .
cdr3_aa: CSVRDYEQYF

clone_size: .
j_call: TRBJ2-3
v_call: TRBV19
d_call: .
cdr3_aa: CARSQTRDTDTQYF

clone_size: .
j_call: TRBJ1-2
v_call: TRBV5-4
d_call: TRBD1
cdr3_aa: CASSLGTAGYTF

clone_size: .
j_call: TRBJ2-2
v_call: TRBV6-5
d_call: .
cdr3_aa: CASSYSEGTELFF

clone_size: .
j_call: TRBJ1-3
v_call: TRBV27
d_call: TRBD1
cdr3_aa: CASRPDRDSGNTIYF

clone_size: .
j_call: TRBJ2-7
v_call: TRBV7-9
d_call: .
cdr3_aa: CASSRPRDTVYEQYF

clone_size: few
j_call: TRBJ2-7
v_call: TRBV5-1
d_call: .
cdr3_aa: CASSLTGPSYEQYF

clone_size: few
j_call: TRBJ1-1
v_call: TRBV19
d_call: TRBD1
cdr3_aa: CASSMGRGQGPDTEAFF

clone_size: .
j_call: TRBJ2-3
v_call: TRBV5-5
d_call: .
cdr3_aa: CASSLMWESTDTQYF

clone_size: .
j_call: TRBJ2-5
v_call: TRBV27
d_call: TRBD1
cdr3_aa: CASSTLGTGSSQTQYF

clone_size: .
j_call: TRBJ2-1
v_call: TRBV30
d_call: .
cdr3_aa: CAWGDFNEQFF

clone_size: .
j_call: TRBJ2-7
v_call: TRBV30
d_call: .
cdr3_aa: CAWTLNAYEQYF

clone_size: .
j_call: TRBJ2-7
v_call: TRBV5-6
d_call: TRBD1
cdr3_aa: CASSLEGQGAYEQYF

clone_size: .
j_call: TRBJ2-1
v_call: TRBV6-6
d_call: .
cdr3_aa: CASSRERNNEQFF

clone_size: .
j_call: TRBJ1-2
v_call: TRBV7-3
d_call: TRBD1
cdr3_aa: CASSFETGDGYTF

clone_size: .
j_call: TRBJ1-1
v_call: TRBV6-5
d_call: .
cdr3_aa: CASNGGTGPEAFF

clone_size: .
j_call: TRBJ1-1
v_call: TRBV6-2/TRBV6-3
d_call: TRBD1
cdr3_aa: CASSLGQGRTEAFF

clone_size: .
j_call: TRBJ1-5
v_call: TRBV5-6
d_call: TRBD1
cdr3_aa: CASSAGTGGNQPQHF

clone_size: once
j_call: TRBJ2-2
v_call: TRBV10-2
d_call: .
cdr3_aa: CASSYSFQGPFGELFF

clone_size: .
j_call: TRBJ2-1
v_call: TRBV27
d_call: TRBD1
cdr3_aa: CASSPGTGGSNEQFF

clone_size: .
j_call: TRBJ1-1
v_call: TRBV29-1
d_call: .
cdr3_aa: CSAKGLEPWPEAFF

clone_size: .
j_call: TRBJ2-4
v_call: TRBV29-1
d_call: .
cdr3_aa: CSVEGRDLLLENIQYF

clone_size: .
j_call: TRBJ1-1
v_call: TRBV4-2
d_call: .
cdr3_aa: CASSQVGPGSEAFF

clone_size: .
j_call: TRBJ2-1
v_call: TRBV20-1
d_call: .
cdr3_aa: CSGAPRNEQFF

clone_size: .
j_call: TRBJ2-1
v_call: TRBV20-1
d_call: TRBD2
cdr3_aa: CSARGLAGVYNEQFF

clone_size: .
j_call: TRBJ2-4
v_call: TRBV7-9
d_call: .
cdr3_aa: CASVDSPKNIQYF

clone_size: .
j_call: TRBJ2-1
v_call: TRBV28
d_call: .
cdr3_aa: CASSWVYNEQFF

clone_size: .
j_call: TRBJ2-3
v_call: TRBV7-9
d_call: .
cdr3_aa: CASESTDTQYF

clone_size: .
j_call: TRBJ2-3
v_call: TRBV30
d_call: TRBD1
cdr3_aa: CAWSGQGNFTDTQYF

clone_size: .
j_call: TRBJ2-7
v_call: TRBV28
d_call: .
cdr3_aa: CASGQRTYEQYF

clone_size: .
j_call: TRBJ2-1
v_call: TRBV12-3/TRBV12-4
d_call: .
cdr3_aa: CASSRDSPYNEQFF

clone_size: .
j_call: TRBJ1-5
v_call: TRBV4-3
d_call: .
cdr3_aa: CASSITLQGPNQPQHF

clone_size: .
j_call: TRBJ1-2
v_call: TRBV13
d_call: TRBD1
cdr3_aa: CASSLASPGGDRDGYTF

clone_size: .
j_call: TRBJ1-2
v_call: TRBV30
d_call: .
cdr3_aa: CAWSVSEGRVYGYTF

clone_size: .
j_call: TRBJ2-2
v_call: TRBV5-6
d_call: .
cdr3_aa: CASSFSGTPNTGELFF

clone_size: .
j_call: TRBJ2-1
v_call: TRBV7-7
d_call: TRBD1
cdr3_aa: CASSFAGGASDEQFF

clone_size: once
j_call: TRBJ2-3
v_call: TRBV19
d_call: .
cdr3_aa: CASSTHIADTQYF

clone_size: .
j_call: TRBJ2-1
v_call: TRBV9
d_call: .
cdr3_aa: CASSVGAHGEQFF

clone_size: .
j_call: TRBJ2-5
v_call: TRBV30
d_call: .
cdr3_aa: CAWSEGGRYQETQYF

clone_size: .
j_call: TRBJ2-1
v_call: TRBV20-1
d_call: .
cdr3_aa: CSGPLPISYNEQFF

clone_size: .
j_call: TRBJ2-3
v_call: TRBV4-1
d_call: TRBD2
cdr3_aa: CASSGRAGGRDTQYF

clone_size: .
j_call: TRBJ2-2
v_call: TRBV4-3
d_call: TRBD1
cdr3_aa: CASSHGQGAGELFF

clone_size: .
j_call: TRBJ2-3
v_call: TRBV20-1
d_call: .
cdr3_aa: CSATGRSTDTQYF

clone_size: .
j_call: TRBJ1-2
v_call: TRBV27
d_call: .
cdr3_aa: CASKGSGEVNRGYTF

clone_size: .
j_call: TRBJ1-2
v_call: TRBV5-6
d_call: .
cdr3_aa: CASSLVGDYGYTF

clone_size: .
j_call: TRBJ2-1
v_call: TRBV6-6
d_call: TRBD1
cdr3_aa: CASSQGASYNEQFF

clone_size: .
j_call: TRBJ1-5
v_call: TRBV11-2
d_call: .
cdr3_aa: CASSLATIEPQHF

clone_size: .
j_call: TRBJ1-2
v_call: TRBV13
d_call: TRBD1
cdr3_aa: CASSLGRGDYGYTF

clone_size: .
j_call: TRBJ1-1
v_call: TRBV4-1
d_call: .
cdr3_aa: CASSLGRVGWNTEAFF

clone_size: .
j_call: TRBJ2-5
v_call: TRBV19
d_call: .
cdr3_aa: CASSFEGEAETQYF

clone_size: .
j_call: TRBJ2-7
v_call: TRBV7-9
d_call: TRBD1
cdr3_aa: CASSSPFLGQELYEQYF

clone_size: .
j_call: TRBJ2-3
v_call: TRBV6-4
d_call: .
cdr3_aa: CASSDSGDTDTQYF

clone_size: once
j_call: TRBJ2-3
v_call: TRBV7-8
d_call: TRBD1
cdr3_aa: CASRQGQGALDTQYF

clone_size: once
j_call: TRBJ2-1
v_call: TRBV30
d_call: .
cdr3_aa: CAWSLGEQFF

clone_size: .
j_call: TRBJ2-7
v_call: TRBV3-1
d_call: .
cdr3_aa: CASSLVTTAEQYF